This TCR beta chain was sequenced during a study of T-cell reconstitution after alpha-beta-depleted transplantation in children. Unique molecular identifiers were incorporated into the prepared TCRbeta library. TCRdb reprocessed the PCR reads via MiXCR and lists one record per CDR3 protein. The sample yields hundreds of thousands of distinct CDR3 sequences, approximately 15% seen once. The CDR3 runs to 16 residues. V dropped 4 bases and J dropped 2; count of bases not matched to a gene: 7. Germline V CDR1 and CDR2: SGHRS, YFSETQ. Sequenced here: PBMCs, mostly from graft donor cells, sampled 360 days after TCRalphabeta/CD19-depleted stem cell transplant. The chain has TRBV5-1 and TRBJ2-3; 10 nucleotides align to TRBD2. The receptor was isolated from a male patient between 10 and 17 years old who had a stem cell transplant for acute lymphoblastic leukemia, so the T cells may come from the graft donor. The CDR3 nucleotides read TGCGCCAGCAGCCTGGTTAGCGGGAGGTACACAGATACGCAGTATTTT. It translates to CASSLVSGRYTDTQYF. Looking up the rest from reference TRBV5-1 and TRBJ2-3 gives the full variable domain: KAGVTQTPRYLIKTRGQQVTLSCSPISGHRSVSWYQQTPGQGLQFLFEYFSETQRNKGNFPGRFSGRQFSNSRSEMNVSTLELGDSALYLCASSLVSGRYTDTQYFGPGTRLTVL.